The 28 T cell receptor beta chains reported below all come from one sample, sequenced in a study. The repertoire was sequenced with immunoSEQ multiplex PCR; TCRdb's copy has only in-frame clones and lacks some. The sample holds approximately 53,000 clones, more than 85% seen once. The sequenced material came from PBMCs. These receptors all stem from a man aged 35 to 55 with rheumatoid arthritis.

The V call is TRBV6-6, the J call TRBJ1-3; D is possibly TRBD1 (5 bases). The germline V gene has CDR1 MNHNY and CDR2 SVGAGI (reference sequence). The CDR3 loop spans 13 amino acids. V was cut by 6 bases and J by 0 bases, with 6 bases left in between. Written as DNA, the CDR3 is TGTGCCAGCAGCAGGGACTCTGGAAACACCATATATTTT. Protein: CASSRDSGNTIYF.

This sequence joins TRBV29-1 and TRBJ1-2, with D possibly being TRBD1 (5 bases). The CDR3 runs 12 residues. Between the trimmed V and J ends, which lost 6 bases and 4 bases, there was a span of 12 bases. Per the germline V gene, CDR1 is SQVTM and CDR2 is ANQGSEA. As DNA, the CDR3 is TGCAGCGTCGGGGGGACGGGCTATGGCTACACCTTC. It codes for CSVGGTGYGYTF.

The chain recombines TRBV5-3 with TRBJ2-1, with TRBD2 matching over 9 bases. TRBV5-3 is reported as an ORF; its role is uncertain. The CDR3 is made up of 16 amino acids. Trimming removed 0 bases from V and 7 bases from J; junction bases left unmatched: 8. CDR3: CARSLEGSGSRNEQFF. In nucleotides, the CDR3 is TGTGCCAGAAGCTTGGAGGGTAGCGGGAGTAGGAATGAGCAGTTCTTC.

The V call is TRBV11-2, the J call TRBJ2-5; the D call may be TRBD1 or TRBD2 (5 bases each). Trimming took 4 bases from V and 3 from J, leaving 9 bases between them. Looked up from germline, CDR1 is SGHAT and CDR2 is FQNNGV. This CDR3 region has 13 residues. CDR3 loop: CASSSQGEETQYF. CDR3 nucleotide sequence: TGTGCCAGCAGCTCTCAGGGAGAAGAGACCCAGTACTTC.

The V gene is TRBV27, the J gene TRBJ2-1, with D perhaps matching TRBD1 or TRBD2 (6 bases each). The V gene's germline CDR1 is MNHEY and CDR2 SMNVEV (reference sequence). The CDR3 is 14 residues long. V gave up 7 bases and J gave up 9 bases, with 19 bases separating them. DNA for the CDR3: TGTGCCAGCACCGAAGGGGGGCATCACGGTGAGCAGTTCTTC. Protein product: CASTEGGHHGEQFF.

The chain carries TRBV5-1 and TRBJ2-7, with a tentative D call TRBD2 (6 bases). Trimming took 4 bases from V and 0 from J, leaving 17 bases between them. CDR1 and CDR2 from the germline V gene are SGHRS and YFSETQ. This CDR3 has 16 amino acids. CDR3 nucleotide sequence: TGCGCCAGCAGCCCCACAAGGGCTAGCGACTCCTACGAGCAGTACTTC. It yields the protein CASSPTRASDSYEQYF.

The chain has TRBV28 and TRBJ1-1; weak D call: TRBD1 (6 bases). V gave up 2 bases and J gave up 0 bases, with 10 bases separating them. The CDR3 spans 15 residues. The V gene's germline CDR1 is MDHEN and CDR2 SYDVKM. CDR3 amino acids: CASSLVGGLNTEAFF. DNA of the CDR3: TGTGCCAGCAGTTTAGTAGGGGGACTGAACACTGAAGCTTTCTTT.

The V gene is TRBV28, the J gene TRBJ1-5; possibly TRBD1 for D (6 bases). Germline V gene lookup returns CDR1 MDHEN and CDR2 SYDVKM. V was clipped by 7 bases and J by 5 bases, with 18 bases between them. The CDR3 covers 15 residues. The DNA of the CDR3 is TGTGCCAGCACCTCTGACAGGTCTGGGTATCAGCCCCAGCATTTT. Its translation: CASTSDRSGYQPQHF.

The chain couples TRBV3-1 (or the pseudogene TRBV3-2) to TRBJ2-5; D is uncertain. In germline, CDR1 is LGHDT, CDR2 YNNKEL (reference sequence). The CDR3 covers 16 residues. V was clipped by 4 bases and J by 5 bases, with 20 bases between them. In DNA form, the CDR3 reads TGTGCCAGCAGCCCAGAAAGACCGTTGATCCAGGAGACCCAGTACTTC. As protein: CASSPERPLIQETQYF.

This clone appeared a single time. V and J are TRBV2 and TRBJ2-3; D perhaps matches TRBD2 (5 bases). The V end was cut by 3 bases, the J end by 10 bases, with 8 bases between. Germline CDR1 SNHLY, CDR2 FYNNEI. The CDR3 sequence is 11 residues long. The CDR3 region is CASSEEVSQYF. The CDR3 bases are TGTGCCAGCAGTGAGGAGGTTTCGCAGTATTTT.

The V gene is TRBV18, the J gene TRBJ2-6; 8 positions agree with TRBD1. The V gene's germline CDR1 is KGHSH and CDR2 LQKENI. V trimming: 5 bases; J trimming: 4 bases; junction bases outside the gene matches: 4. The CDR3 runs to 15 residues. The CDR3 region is CASSSGQGGANVLTF. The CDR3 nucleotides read TGTGCCAGCTCATCTGGACAGGGAGGGGCCAACGTCCTGACTTTC. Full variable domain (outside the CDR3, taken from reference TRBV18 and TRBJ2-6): NAGVMQNPRHLVRRRGQEARLRCSPMKGHSHVYWYRQLPEEGLKFMVYLQKENIIDESGMPKERFSAEFPKEGPSILRIQQVVRGDSAAYFCASSSGQGGANVLTFGAGSRLTVL.

CDR3 amino acids: CASSRTGSSYNEQFF. The DNA for the CDR3 is TGTGCCAGCAGTCGAACGGGGAGCTCCTACAATGAGCAGTTCTTC. The J gene is TRBJ2-1, the V gene TRBV28, with D maybe TRBD2 (5 bases). Per germline, CDR1 MDHEN and CDR2 SYDVKM. The CDR3 contains 15 residues. Between the trimmed V and J ends, which lost 5 bases and 0 bases, there was a span of 11 bases.

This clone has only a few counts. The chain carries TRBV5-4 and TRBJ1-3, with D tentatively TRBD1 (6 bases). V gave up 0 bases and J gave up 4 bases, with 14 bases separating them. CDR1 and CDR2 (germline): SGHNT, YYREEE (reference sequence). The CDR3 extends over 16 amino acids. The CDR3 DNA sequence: TGTGCCAGCAGCTTGGGCGGGGGCAAAGGAGGAAACACCATATATTTT. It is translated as CASSLGGGKGGNTIYF. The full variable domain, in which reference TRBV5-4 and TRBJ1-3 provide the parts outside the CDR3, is ETGVTQSPTHLIKTRGQQVTLRCSSQSGHNTVSWYQQALGQGPQFIFQYYREEENGRGNFPPRFSGLQFPNYSSELNVNALELDDSALYLCASSLGGGKGGNTIYFGEGSWLTVV.

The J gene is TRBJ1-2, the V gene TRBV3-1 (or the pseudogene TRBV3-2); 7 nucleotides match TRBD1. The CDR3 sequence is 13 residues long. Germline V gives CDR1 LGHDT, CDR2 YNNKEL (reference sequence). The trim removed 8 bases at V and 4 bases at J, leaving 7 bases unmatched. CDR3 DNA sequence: TGTGCCAGCCGTGACAGGGTGAGCTATGGCTACACCTTC. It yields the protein CASRDRVSYGYTF.

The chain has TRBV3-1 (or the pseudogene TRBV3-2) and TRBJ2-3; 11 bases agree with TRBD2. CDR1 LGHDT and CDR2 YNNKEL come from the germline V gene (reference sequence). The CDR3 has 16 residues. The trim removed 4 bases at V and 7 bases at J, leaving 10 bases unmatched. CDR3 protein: CASSPLLAGDVNTQYF. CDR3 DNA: TGTGCCAGCAGCCCCCTACTAGCGGGAGATGTTAATACGCAGTATTTT.

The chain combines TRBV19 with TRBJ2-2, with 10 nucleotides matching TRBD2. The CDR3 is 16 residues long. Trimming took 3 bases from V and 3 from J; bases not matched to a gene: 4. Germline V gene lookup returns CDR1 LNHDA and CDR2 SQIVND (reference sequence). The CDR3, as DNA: TGTGCCAGTAGTATGGTAGCGGGGGGCTACACCGGGGAGCTGTTTTTT. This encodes CASSMVAGGYTGELFF.

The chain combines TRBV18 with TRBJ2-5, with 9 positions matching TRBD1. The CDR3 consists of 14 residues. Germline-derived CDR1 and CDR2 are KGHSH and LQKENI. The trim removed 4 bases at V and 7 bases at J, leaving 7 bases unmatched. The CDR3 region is CASSLRTGEGTQYF. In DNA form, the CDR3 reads TGTGCCAGCTCACTAAGGACAGGGGAGGGGACCCAGTACTTC.

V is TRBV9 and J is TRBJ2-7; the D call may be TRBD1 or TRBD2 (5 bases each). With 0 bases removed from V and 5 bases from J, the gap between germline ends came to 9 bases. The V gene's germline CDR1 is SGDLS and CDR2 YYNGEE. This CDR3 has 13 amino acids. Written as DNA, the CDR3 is TGTGCCAGCAGCGTAGGAGGGGTCCACGAGCAGTACTTC. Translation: CASSVGGVHEQYF.

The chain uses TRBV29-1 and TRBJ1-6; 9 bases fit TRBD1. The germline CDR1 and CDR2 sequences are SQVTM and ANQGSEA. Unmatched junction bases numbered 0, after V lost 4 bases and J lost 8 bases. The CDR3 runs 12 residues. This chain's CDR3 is CSVGQGDSPLHF. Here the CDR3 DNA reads TGCAGCGTTGGACAGGGGGATTCACCCCTCCACTTT.

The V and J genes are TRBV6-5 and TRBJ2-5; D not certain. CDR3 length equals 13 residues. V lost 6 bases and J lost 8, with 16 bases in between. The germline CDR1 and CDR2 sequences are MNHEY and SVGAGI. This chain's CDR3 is CASRETAKRTQYF. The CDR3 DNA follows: TGTGCCAGCAGAGAGACGGCCAAGAGAACCCAGTACTTC.

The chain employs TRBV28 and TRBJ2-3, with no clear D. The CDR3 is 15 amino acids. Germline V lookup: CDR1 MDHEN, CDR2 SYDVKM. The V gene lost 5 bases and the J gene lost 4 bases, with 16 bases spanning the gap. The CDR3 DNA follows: TGTGCCAGCAGTCGTGTTTTGACCGTGGCAGATACGCAGTATTTT. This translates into CASSRVLTVADTQYF. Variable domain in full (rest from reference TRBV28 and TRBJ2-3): DVKVTQSSRYLVKRTGEKVFLECVQDMDHENMFWYRQDPGLGLRLIYFSYDVKMKEKGDIPEGYSVSREKKERFSLILESASTNQTSMYLCASSRVLTVADTQYFGPGTRLTVL.

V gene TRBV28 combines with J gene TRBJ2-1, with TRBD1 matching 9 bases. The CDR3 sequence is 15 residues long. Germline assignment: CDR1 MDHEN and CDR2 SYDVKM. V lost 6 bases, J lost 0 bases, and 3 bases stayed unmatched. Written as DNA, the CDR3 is TGTGCCAGCAGACGACAGGGGGGCTCCTACAATGAGCAGTTCTTC. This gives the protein CASRRQGGSYNEQFF.

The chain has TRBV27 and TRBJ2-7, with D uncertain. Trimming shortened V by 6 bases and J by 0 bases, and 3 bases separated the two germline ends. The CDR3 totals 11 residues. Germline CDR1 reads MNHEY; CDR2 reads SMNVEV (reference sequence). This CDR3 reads CASRSSYEQYF. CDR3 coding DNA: TGTGCCAGCAGGAGCTCCTACGAGCAGTACTTC.

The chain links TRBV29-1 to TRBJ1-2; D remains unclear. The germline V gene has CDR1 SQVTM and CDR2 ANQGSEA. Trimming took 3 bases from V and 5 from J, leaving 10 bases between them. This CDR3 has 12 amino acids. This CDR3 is CSVEVQSYGYTF. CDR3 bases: TGCAGCGTTGAGGTTCAGAGTTATGGCTACACCTTC.

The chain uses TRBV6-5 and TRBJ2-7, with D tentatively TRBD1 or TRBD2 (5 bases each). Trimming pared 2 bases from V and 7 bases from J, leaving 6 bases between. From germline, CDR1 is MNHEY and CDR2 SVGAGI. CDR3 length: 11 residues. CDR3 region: CASSYGGEQYF. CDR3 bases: TGTGCCAGCAGTTACGGGGGTGAGCAGTACTTC.

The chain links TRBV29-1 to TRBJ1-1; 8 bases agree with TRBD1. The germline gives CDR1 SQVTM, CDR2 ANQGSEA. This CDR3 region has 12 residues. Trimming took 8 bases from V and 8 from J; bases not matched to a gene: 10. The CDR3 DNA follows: TGCAGCTTCGGACAGGGCCGGACCGAAGCTTTCTTT. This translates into CSFGQGRTEAFF.

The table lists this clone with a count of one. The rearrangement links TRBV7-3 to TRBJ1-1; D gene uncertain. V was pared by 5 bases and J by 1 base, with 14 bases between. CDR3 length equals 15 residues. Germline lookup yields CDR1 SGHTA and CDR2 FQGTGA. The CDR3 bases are TGTGCCAGCAGCCAAGAATACGGACCGAACACTGAAGCTTTCTTT. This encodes CASSQEYGPNTEAFF.

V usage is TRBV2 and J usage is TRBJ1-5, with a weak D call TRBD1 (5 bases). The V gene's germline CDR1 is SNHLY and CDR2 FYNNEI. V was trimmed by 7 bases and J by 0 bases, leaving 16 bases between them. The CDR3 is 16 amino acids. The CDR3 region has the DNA TGTGCCAGCACCCCCATGGGGACTTATAGCAATCAGCCCCAGCATTTT. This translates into CASTPMGTYSNQPQHF.